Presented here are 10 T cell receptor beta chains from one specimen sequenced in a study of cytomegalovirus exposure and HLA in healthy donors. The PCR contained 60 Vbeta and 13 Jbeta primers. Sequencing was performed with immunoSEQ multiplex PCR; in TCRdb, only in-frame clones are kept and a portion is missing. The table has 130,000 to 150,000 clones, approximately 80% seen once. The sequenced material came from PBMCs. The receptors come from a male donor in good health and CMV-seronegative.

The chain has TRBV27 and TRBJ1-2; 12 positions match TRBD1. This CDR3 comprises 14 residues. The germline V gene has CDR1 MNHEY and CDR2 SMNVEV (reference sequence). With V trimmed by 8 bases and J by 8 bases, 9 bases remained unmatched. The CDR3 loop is CASRGTGGAWGYTF. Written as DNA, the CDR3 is TGTGCCAGCCGCGGGACAGGGGGCGCGTGGGGCTACACCTTC.

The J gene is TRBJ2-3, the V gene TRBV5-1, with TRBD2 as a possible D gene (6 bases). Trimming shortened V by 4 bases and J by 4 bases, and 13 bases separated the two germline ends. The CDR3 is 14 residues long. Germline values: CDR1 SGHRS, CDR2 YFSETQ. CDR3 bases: TGCGCCAGCAGCCTCGGAGGGGCTGCAGATACGCAGTATTTT. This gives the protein CASSLGGAADTQYF.

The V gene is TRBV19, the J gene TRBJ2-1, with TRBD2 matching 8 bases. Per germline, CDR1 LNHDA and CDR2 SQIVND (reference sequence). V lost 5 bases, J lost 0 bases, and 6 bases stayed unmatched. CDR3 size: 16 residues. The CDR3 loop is CASSRVAGSSYNEQFF. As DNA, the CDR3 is TGTGCCAGTAGTCGAGTAGCGGGGTCCTCCTACAATGAGCAGTTCTTC.

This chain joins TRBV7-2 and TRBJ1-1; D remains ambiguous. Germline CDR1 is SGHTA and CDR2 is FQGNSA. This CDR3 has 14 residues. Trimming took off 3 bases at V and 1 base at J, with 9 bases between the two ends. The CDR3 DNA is TGTGCCAGCAGCTTGTTAACTTCGAACACTGAAGCTTTCTTT. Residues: CASSLLTSNTEAFF.

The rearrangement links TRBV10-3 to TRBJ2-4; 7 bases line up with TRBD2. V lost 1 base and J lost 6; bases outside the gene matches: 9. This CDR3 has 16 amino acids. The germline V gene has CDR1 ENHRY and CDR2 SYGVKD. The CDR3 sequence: CAISEFADSGGNIQYF. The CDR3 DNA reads TGTGCCATCAGTGAGTTTGCCGACTCGGGGGGAAACATTCAGTACTTC.

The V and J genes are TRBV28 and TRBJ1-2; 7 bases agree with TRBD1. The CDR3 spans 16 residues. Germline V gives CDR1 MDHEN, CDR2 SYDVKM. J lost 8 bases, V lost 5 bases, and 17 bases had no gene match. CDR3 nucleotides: TGTGCCAGCAGTCCAAGGGGAACAGGGGTTTTGGGGGGCTACACCTTC. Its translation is CASSPRGTGVLGGYTF.

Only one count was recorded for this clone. The chain's CDR3 is CASSTPGTFQYEQYF. The CDR3 region has the DNA TGTGCCAGCAGCACTCCCGGGACTTTCCAATACGAGCAGTACTTC. V gene TRBV28 combines with J gene TRBJ2-7, with TRBD2 as a possible D gene (6 bases). Trimming cost V 6 bases and J 4 bases, with 19 bases left between them. The germline CDR1 and CDR2 sequences are MDHEN and SYDVKM. The CDR3 spans 15 residues.

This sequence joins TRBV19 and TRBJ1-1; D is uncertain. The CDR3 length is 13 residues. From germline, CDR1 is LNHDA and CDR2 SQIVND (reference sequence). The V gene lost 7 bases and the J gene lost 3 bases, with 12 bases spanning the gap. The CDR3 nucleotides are TGTGCCAGTACCCCTTGGACTCACACTGAAGCTTTCTTT. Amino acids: CASTPWTHTEAFF. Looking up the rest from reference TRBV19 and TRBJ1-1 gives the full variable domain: DGGITQSPKYLFRKEGQNVTLSCEQNLNHDAMYWYRQDPGQGLRLIYYSQIVNDFQKGDIAEGYSVSREKKESFPLTVTSAQKNPTAFYLCASTPWTHTEAFFGQGTRLTVV.

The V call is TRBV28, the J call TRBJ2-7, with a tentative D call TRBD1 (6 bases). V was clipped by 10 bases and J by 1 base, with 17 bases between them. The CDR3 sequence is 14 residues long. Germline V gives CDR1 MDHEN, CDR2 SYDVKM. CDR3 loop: CATEGVGVSYEQYF. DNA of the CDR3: TGTGCCACCGAGGGGGTCGGCGTATCCTACGAGCAGTACTTC. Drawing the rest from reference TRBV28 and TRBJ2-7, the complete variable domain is DVKVTQSSRYLVKRTGEKVFLECVQDMDHENMFWYRQDPGLGLRLIYFSYDVKMKEKGDIPEGYSVSREKKERFSLILESASTNQTSMYLCATEGVGVSYEQYFGPGTRLTVT.

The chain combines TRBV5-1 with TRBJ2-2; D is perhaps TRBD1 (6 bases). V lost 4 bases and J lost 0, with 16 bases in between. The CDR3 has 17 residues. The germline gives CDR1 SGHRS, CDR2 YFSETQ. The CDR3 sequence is CASSTSQGPANTGELFF. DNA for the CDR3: TGCGCCAGCAGCACTTCACAGGGACCCGCGAACACCGGGGAGCTGTTTTTT. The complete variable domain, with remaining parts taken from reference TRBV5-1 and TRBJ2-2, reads KAGVTQTPRYLIKTRGQQVTLSCSPISGHRSVSWYQQTPGQGLQFLFEYFSETQRNKGNFPGRFSGRQFSNSRSEMNVSTLELGDSALYLCASSTSQGPANTGELFFGEGSRLTVL.